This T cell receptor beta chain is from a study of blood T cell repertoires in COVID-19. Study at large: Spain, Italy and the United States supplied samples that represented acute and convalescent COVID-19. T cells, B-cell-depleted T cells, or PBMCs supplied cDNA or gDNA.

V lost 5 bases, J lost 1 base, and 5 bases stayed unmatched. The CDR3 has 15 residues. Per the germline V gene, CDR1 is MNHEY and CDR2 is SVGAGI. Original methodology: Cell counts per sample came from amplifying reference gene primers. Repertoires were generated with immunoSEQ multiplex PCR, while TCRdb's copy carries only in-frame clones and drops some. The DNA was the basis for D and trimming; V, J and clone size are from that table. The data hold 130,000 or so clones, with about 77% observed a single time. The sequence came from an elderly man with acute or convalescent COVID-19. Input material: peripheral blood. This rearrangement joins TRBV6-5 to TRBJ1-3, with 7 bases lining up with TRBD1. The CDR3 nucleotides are TGTGCCAGCAGTAAGGGACAGACTTCTGGAAACACCATATATTTT. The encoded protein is CASSKGQTSGNTIYF.